This T cell receptor beta chain was documented in a study of regulatory T cells in long-lasting Graves disease. Stated time point: newly diagnosed GD, antithyroid drugs for less than 3 months. Construction of the TCR library relied on RNA isolated from PBMCs. Study findings and constraints: Persistent disease showed a preference for TRBV28, TRBJ1-2 and TRBJ2-5. Persistent Graves' patients showed less TCR diversity than newly diagnosed ones.

With iRepertoire HTBI primers and Arm-PCR of CDR3 regions, TCR beta libraries were built. TCRdb reprocessed the multiplex PCR reads via MiXCR and lists one record per CDR3 protein. The table lists about 530,000 distinct CDR3 sequences, about 16% of them singletons, with roughly 25% in the top ten. The CDR3 sequence is 13 residues long. V shed 0 bases and J shed 2 bases, with 8 bases lying between them. Germline V gene sequence: CDR1 DFQATT, CDR2 SNEGSKA (reference sequence). This clonotype showed up just a few times. Its antigen remains unidentified. This sample also belongs to another study, concerning T cells in Graves' hyperthyroidism and ophthalmopathy.

This TCR was recovered from a woman between 40 and 65 years old with Graves disease. Specimen: peripheral blood mononuclear cells (PBMCs), collected at new diagnosis, from a patient treated with antithyroid drugs. This chain uses TRBV20-1 with TRBJ2-7; D call uncertain. CDR3 nucleotides: TGCAGTGCTAGAGATACAGCCACCTACGAGCAGTACTTC. This gives the protein CSARDTATYEQYF.